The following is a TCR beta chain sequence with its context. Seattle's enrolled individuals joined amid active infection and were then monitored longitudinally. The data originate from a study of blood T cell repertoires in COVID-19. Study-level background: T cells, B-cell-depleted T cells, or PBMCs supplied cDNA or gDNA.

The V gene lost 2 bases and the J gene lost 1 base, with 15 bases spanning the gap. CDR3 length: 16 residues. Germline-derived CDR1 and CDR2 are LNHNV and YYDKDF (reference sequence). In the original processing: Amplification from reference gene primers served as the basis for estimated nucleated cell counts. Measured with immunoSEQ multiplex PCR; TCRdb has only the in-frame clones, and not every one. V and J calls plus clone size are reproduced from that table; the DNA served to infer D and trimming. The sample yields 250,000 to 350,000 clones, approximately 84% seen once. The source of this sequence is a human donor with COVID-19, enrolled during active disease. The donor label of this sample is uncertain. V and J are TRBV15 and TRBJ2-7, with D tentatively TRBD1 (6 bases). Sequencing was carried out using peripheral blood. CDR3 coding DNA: TGTGCCACCAGCAGAAGGACAGTACTTCCATCCTACGAGCAGTACTTC. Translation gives CATSRRTVLPSYEQYF.